This T cell receptor (beta chain) derives from a study of human T cells and chemical hapten exposure. Only a few counts were recorded for this clonotype. Noted time point: healthy volunteer bleed at 2 weeks. Whole blood that had not been fractionated was the source of extracted total RNA. Germline-derived CDR1 and CDR2 are LGHDT and YNNKEL (reference sequence). CDR3 size: 13 residues. Trimming took 4 bases from V and 7 from J, leaving 14 bases between them. TCRdb analysed the RACE reads with MiXCR anew, one entry per CDR3 protein. The repertoire holds more than 70,000 distinct CDR3 sequences, with over 8% as singletons.

Sequenced material: whole blood. The clonotype was recovered from a female donor in good health. Some clones in this sample may be carry-over from other donors' samples. This chain links TRBV3-1 with TRBJ2-7; TRBD2 might be the D (5 bases). CDR3 bases: TGTGCCAGCAGCCGAGGCGCTCGGGGAGAGCAGTACTTC. Residues: CASSRGARGEQYF.